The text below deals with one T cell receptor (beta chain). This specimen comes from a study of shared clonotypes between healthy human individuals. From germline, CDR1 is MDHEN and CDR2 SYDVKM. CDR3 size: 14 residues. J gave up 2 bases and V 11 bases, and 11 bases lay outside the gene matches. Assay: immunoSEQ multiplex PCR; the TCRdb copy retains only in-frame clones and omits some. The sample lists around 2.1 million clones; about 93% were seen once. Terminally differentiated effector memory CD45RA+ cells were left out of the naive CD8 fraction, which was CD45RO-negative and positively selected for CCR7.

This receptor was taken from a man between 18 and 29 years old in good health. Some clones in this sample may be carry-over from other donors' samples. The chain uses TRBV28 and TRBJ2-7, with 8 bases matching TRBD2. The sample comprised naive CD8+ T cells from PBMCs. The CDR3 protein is CASHGVAGTYEQYF. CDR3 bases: TGTGCCTCGCATGGTGTAGCGGGAACCTACGAGCAGTACTTC.